What follows are 29 T cell receptor beta chains derived from one specimen sequenced in a study of cytomegalovirus exposure and HLA in healthy donors. The PCR used 60 Vbeta and 13 Jbeta primers. This table comes from immunoSEQ multiplex PCR, and its TCRdb copy is limited to in-frame clones, with some not included. This table has about 130,000 clones, 80% appearing once. Sequenced input: PBMCs. These receptors originate from a male donor in good health and CMV-seronegative.

The chain combines TRBV5-1 with TRBJ2-1; 7 bases line up with TRBD1. The CDR3 extends over 15 amino acids. Germline CDR1 SGHRS, CDR2 YFSETQ. Losses at the gene ends were 5 bases for V and 1 base for J; bases not matched to a gene: 6. The CDR3 protein is CASRMTGRSYNEQFF. The CDR3 coding sequence is TGCGCCAGCAGGATGACAGGGCGTTCCTACAATGAGCAGTTCTTC. The full variable domain, with the rest looked up from reference TRBV5-1 and TRBJ2-1, is KAGVTQTPRYLIKTRGQQVTLSCSPISGHRSVSWYQQTPGQGLQFLFEYFSETQRNKGNFPGRFSGRQFSNSRSEMNVSTLELGDSALYLCASRMTGRSYNEQFFGPGTRLTVL.

Only a few counts were recorded for this clone. This chain links TRBV29-1 with TRBJ2-4, with D possibly matching TRBD2 (5 bases). V was clipped by 4 bases and J by 8 bases, with 12 bases between them. In germline, CDR1 is SQVTM, CDR2 ANQGSEA. The CDR3 length is 12 residues. The CDR3, as DNA: TGCAGCGTTGTAGCCGGGGTGCACATTCAGTACTTC. It specifies CSVVAGVHIQYF. Filled out from reference TRBV29-1 and TRBJ2-4, the complete variable domain reads SAVISQKPSRDICQRGTSLTIQCQVDSQVTMMFWYRQQPGQSLTLIATANQGSEATYESGFVIDKFPISRPNLTFSTLTVSNMSPEDSSIYLCSVVAGVHIQYFGAGTRLSVL.

CDR3 DNA: TGTGCCAGCTCACCACCGATAGGGAGAATAGACTACGAGCAGTACTTC. Translating it yields CASSPPIGRIDYEQYF. The V call is TRBV18, the J call TRBJ2-7, with a tentative D call TRBD2 (5 bases). Per germline, CDR1 KGHSH and CDR2 LQKENI. V shed 0 bases and J shed 3 bases, with 15 bases lying between them. This CDR3 spans 16 amino acids. Full variable domain (missing parts from reference TRBV18 and TRBJ2-7): NAGVMQNPRHLVRRRGQEARLRCSPMKGHSHVYWYRQLPEEGLKFMVYLQKENIIDESGMPKERFSAEFPKEGPSILRIQQVVRGDSAAYFCASSPPIGRIDYEQYFGPGTRLTVT.

The rearrangement links TRBV7-4 to TRBJ1-1, with TRBD1 as a possible D gene (6 bases). Trimming pared 5 bases from V and 2 bases from J, leaving 9 bases between. The CDR3 is 13 residues long. Germline lookup yields CDR1 SGHVT and CDR2 SQSDAQ. The CDR3 here is CASSPGANTEAFF. CDR3 bases: TGTGCCAGCAGCCCAGGGGCTAACACTGAAGCTTTCTTT.

The chain uses TRBV7-2 and TRBJ1-1, with 8 bases fitting TRBD1. CDR1 and CDR2 from the germline V gene are SGHTA and FQGNSA. With 5 bases clipped from V and 1 base from J, the junction kept 6 bases outside the gene matches. This CDR3 is built from 15 residues. In DNA form, the CDR3 reads TGTGCCAGCAGCGAGCGGACAGGGTGGAACACTGAAGCTTTCTTT. Amino acid sequence: CASSERTGWNTEAFF.

V is TRBV7-9 and J is TRBJ2-1; D not certain. The CDR3 covers 19 residues. V was clipped by 3 bases and J by 5 bases, with 26 bases between them. Germline V CDR1 and CDR2: SEHNR, FQNEAQ (reference sequence). DNA of the CDR3: TGTGCCAGCAGCTTTTTTGGGTCTTCAAGCGTTCTCCTAGACAATGAGCAGTTCTTC. Translating gives CASSFFGSSSVLLDNEQFF.

The chain is built from TRBV6-5 and TRBJ1-4; D gene uncertain. V lost 3 bases, J lost 5 bases, and 10 bases lay in between. The CDR3 length is 14 residues. Germline CDR1 MNHEY, CDR2 SVGAGI. CDR3 sequence: CASSYDGENEKLFF. CDR3 coding DNA: TGTGCCAGCAGTTATGACGGAGAAAATGAAAAACTGTTTTTT.

To note about this clone: Mismatch with germline at one junction end may stem from a read error. The V call is TRBV10-3, the J call TRBJ2-6; 7 bases line up with TRBD2. This CDR3 has 16 residues. Germline CDR1 and CDR2: ENHRY and SYGVKD. CDR3 in DNA: TGTGCCATCCCCGGGACCGCGATGAGCGGGGCCAACGGCCTGACTTTC. Protein sequence: CAIPGTAMSGANGLTF.

The chain couples TRBV6-5 to TRBJ2-2; maybe TRBD2 (5 bases). The V end lost 7 bases, the J end lost 3 bases, and 12 bases lay between the germline ends. Germline values: CDR1 MNHEY, CDR2 SVGAGI. This CDR3 contains 14 residues. CDR3: CASTTGLYTGELFF. DNA of the CDR3: TGTGCCAGCACAACCGGACTGTACACCGGGGAGCTGTTTTTT.

The chain is built from TRBV7-2 and TRBJ2-7, with a weak D call TRBD1 (6 bases). Trimming shortened V by 2 bases and J by 5 bases, and 13 bases separated the two germline ends. Germline loops: CDR1 SGHTA, CDR2 FQGNSA. CDR3 length equals 14 residues. Here the CDR3 DNA reads TGTGCCAGCAGCTTATCTACAGGGTACCACGAGCAGTACTTC. Its translation is CASSLSTGYHEQYF.

The CDR3 loop is CASSGQGASTDTQYF. The CDR3 region has the DNA TGTGCCAGCAGCGGACAGGGGGCGAGCACAGATACGCAGTATTTT. The chain recombines TRBV7-2 with TRBJ2-3, with 11 bases identical to TRBD1. The CDR3 sequence is 15 residues long. Looked up from germline, CDR1 is SGHTA and CDR2 is FQGNSA. With 5 bases clipped from V and 0 bases from J, the junction kept 1 base outside the gene matches.

The rearrangement joins TRBV7-9 to TRBJ1-5; TRBD1 might be the D (5 bases). The germline V and J ends were trimmed by 3 bases and 3 bases, with 9 bases remaining between them. CDR3 length: 14 amino acids. CDR1 and CDR2 from the germline V gene are SEHNR and FQNEAQ (reference sequence). The DNA for the CDR3 is TGTGCCAGCAGCTTTGGGGGACTCAATCAGCCCCAGCATTTT. It is translated as CASSFGGLNQPQHF.

The chain has TRBV6-5 and TRBJ1-2, with 7 bases that match TRBD1. The CDR3 loop spans 13 amino acids. V trimming: 6 bases; J trimming: 5 bases; junction bases outside the gene matches: 6. The germline V gene has CDR1 MNHEY and CDR2 SVGAGI. The chain's CDR3 is CASRLTTGYGYTF. CDR3 nucleotides: TGTGCCAGCAGACTAACGACAGGGTATGGCTACACCTTC.

The V gene is TRBV4-3, the J gene TRBJ2-7, with 9 nucleotides matching TRBD1. V was clipped by 1 base and J by 4 bases; unmatched bases: 2. The CDR3 has 14 residues. Germline CDR1 reads LGHNA; CDR2 reads YSLEER. In nucleotides, the CDR3 is TGCGCCAGCAGCCAAGGTGGGACAGGGTACGAGCAGTACTTC. Translating gives CASSQGGTGYEQYF.

The V gene is TRBV4-2, the J gene TRBJ2-7; perhaps TRBD1 as D (5 bases). The V gene's germline CDR1 is LGHNA and CDR2 YNFKEQ. V dropped 1 base and J dropped 0 bases, with 13 bases sitting between them. The CDR3 consists of 16 residues. The CDR3 nucleotides are TGTGCCAGCAGCCAAGGTCCAGGGAAGGGCTCCTACGAGCAGTACTTC. It translates to CASSQGPGKGSYEQYF.

The chain links TRBV5-4 to TRBJ2-5; 9 nucleotides match TRBD2. Germline loops: CDR1 SGHNT, CDR2 YYREEE (reference sequence). This CDR3 is 16 amino acids long. After removal of 4 bases from V and 5 bases from J, the junction contained 12 bases not matched to a gene. The chain's CDR3 is CASSTGGGAGGETQYF. DNA of the CDR3: TGTGCCAGCAGCACGGGGGGGGGTGCGGGAGGGGAGACCCAGTACTTC.

The rearrangement uses TRBV30 and TRBJ2-7; 8 bases map to TRBD1. Germline values: CDR1 GTSNPN, CDR2 SVGIG (reference sequence). The length of the CDR3 is 14 residues. V lost 7 bases to trimming and J lost 5 bases; unmatched junction nucleotides: 13. The CDR3 DNA sequence: TGTGCCTTCATACCTCCGGGACAGGTGGACGAGCAGTACTTC. Its translation: CAFIPPGQVDEQYF.

The chain employs TRBV5-1 and TRBJ2-7, with no clear D. The CDR3 contains 11 residues. In germline, CDR1 is SGHRS, CDR2 YFSETQ. V lost 2 bases, J lost 3 bases, and 3 bases lay in between. The CDR3 sequence is CASSFGYEQYF. CDR3 DNA: TGCGCCAGCAGCTTCGGCTACGAGCAGTACTTC.

This clone was recorded only once. The gene calls are TRBV6-1 and TRBJ2-2; 10 bases match TRBD2. J lost 6 bases, V lost 6 bases, and 4 bases had no gene match. Germline-derived CDR1 and CDR2 are MNHNS and SASEGT. This CDR3 has 14 amino acids. The CDR3 is CASSLAGGSGELFF. The CDR3 DNA reads as TGTGCCAGCAGCTTAGCGGGAGGTTCCGGGGAGCTGTTTTTT.

The CDR3 protein is CASRGSGGDNEQFF. The CDR3 bases are TGTGCCAGCAGGGGATCGGGGGGAGACAATGAGCAGTTCTTC. J is TRBJ2-1 and V is TRBV14, with TRBD2 matching over 7 bases. Germline V CDR1 and CDR2: SGHDN, FVKESK. The V and J ends lost 6 bases and 5 bases, in that order; junction bases with no gene match: 7. The CDR3 contains 14 residues.

This clone was counted once. This rearrangement joins TRBV28 to TRBJ1-6, with D perhaps matching TRBD1 (6 bases). V lost 2 bases and J 8 bases, leaving 10 bases between the germline ends. From germline, CDR1 is MDHEN and CDR2 SYDVKM. This CDR3 is 14 amino acids long. The CDR3 DNA sequence: TGTGCCAGCAGTTTAGACAGGAGGTATTCACCCCTCCACTTT. It codes for CASSLDRRYSPLHF.

The chain recombines TRBV7-9 with TRBJ2-1, with 10 bases that match TRBD2. Trimming removed 1 base from V and 7 bases from J; junction bases left unmatched: 7. Germline CDR1 SEHNR, CDR2 FQNEAQ (reference sequence). The CDR3 spans 16 residues. CDR3 in amino acids: CASSLGELAGLNEQFF. The DNA of the CDR3 is TGTGCCAGCAGCTTAGGGGAACTAGCGGGATTGAATGAGCAGTTCTTC.

The chain couples TRBV7-2 to TRBJ1-2; D is uncertain. The CDR3 length is 14 residues. The germline V gene encodes CDR1 SGHTA and CDR2 FQGNSA. V gave up 3 bases and J gave up 6 bases, with 14 bases separating them. The CDR3 protein is CASSFLTGTDGYTF. In DNA form, the CDR3 reads TGTGCCAGCAGCTTTTTGACGGGAACGGATGGCTACACCTTC.

The chain employs TRBV5-1 and TRBJ2-7, with D perhaps matching TRBD1 (5 bases). The CDR3 consists of 15 residues. The germline V gene has CDR1 SGHRS and CDR2 YFSETQ. V gave up 0 bases and J gave up 0 bases, with 10 bases separating them. The CDR3 DNA reads as TGCGCCAGCAGCTTGGCAGGGAAAAACTCCTACGAGCAGTACTTC. Protein product: CASSLAGKNSYEQYF.

This sequence joins TRBV11-2 and TRBJ2-2; 7 bases map to TRBD1. Germline CDR1 is SGHAT and CDR2 is FQNNGV. Germline trimming cut 3 bases from V and 5 bases from J; bases unmatched to any gene: 6. The CDR3 runs 15 residues. The CDR3 spells CASSFDRVKTGELFF. Written as DNA, the CDR3 is TGTGCCAGCAGCTTCGACAGGGTGAAGACCGGGGAGCTGTTTTTT.

The chain couples TRBV30 to TRBJ2-7; 8 nucleotides agree with TRBD1. V was pared by 3 bases and J by 0 bases, with 10 bases of the junction left unmatched. This CDR3 region has 16 residues. In germline, CDR1 is GTSNPN, CDR2 SVGIG (reference sequence). CDR3 loop: CAWSLTGQGFSYEQYF. In DNA form, the CDR3 reads TGTGCCTGGAGCCTAACCGGACAGGGCTTCTCCTACGAGCAGTACTTC.

The chain joins TRBV29-1 to TRBJ1-1, with TRBD1 identical over 7 bases. After removal of 6 bases from V and 13 bases from J, the junction contained 14 bases not matched to a gene. CDR1 is SQVTM, CDR2 ANQGSEA, per germline. The CDR3 length is 12 residues. The CDR3 protein is CSVPGQVARHFF. The CDR3 DNA reads TGCAGCGTCCCCGGACAGGTTGCTCGACATTTCTTT.

The chain carries TRBV6-6 and TRBJ1-1; D is uncertain. Germline loops: CDR1 MNHNY, CDR2 SVGAGI (reference sequence). V was clipped by 6 bases and J by 7 bases, with 6 bases between them. This CDR3 is 10 amino acids long. The CDR3 region is CASSRVEAFF. The CDR3 DNA follows: TGTGCCAGCAGCCGAGTTGAAGCTTTCTTT.

This chain joins TRBV10-3 and TRBJ2-6, with D uncertain. Trimming took off 5 bases at V and 0 bases at J, with 5 bases between the two ends. The CDR3 sequence is 14 residues long. In germline, CDR1 is ENHRY, CDR2 SYGVKD. This chain's CDR3 is CAISLSSGANVLTF. The CDR3 bases are TGTGCCATCAGTCTGAGCTCTGGGGCCAACGTCCTGACTTTC.